This T cell receptor (beta chain) is from a study of long-term antiretroviral therapy in people with HIV (dated by TCRdb to between 2021 and 2024). Background for the entire study: The earliest samples were collected approximately a decade before the 2015 WHO recommendation for immediate ART, a period when ART was typically delayed until CD4 counts fell. A retrospective serial study tested whether ART initiation and durable HIV suppression were associated with changes in peripheral blood TRB repertoire composition and diversity. The cohort contributed about 200 cryopreserved PBMC samples from 25 to 35 adults with confirmed HIV infection, collected serially over a mean of about 6 years (range 1-12). Among the approximately 32 participants with HIV, eleven to twelve were female. No cross-contamination during QIAcube processing was seen in test extractions of a monoclonal T-cell line run alongside around 34 polyclonal samples. Paper-wide results and their limitations: Samples dated from the mid-2000s to the late 2010s, and the ART regimens used may be less effective than current ones. Compared with controls, HIV repertoires had narrower CDR3 length ranges, and the network structure pointed to an antigen-experienced repertoire that shifted only slightly toward naive after ART. ART initiation was associated with a significant increase in TRB diversity, but diversity stayed significantly below transplant donor controls even after long-term ART. Inferences about post-ART repertoire changes were limited because no data were available on ART adherence, viral resistance or therapy changes. Because PBMC availability was limited, only the TCR beta chain was sequenced, with no alpha chain pairing. Because pre-ART samples had limited cell numbers, unsorted PBMC were profiled rather than sorted CD4+ and CD8+ T cells. The repertoire was dominated across all time points by expanded TRB clones identified before ART initiation, although this dominance was seen to fluctuate and to decrease in many PLHIV after ART.

CDR1 and CDR2, looked up from the germline V gene, are MDHEN and SYDVKM. Trimming at the junction amounts to 2 bases on V and 11 bases on J, and the germline ends lie 12 bases apart. The CDR3 has 13 amino acids, counting the end cysteine and phenylalanine. Only CDR3 DNA remains: 39 bases, in frame from the first base. The immunoSEQ hsTCRB v3.0 assay was used at survey level resolution for TRB variable region sequencing. TRB sequencing targeted a depth of about 40,000-50,000 T-cell genomes per sample. An Illumina MiSeq with a v3 150-cycle kit was used to sequence the pooled TRB libraries. In the original analysis: Repertoire analysis was performed in R inside a reproducible Nextflow workflow that covered QC, data transformation and analysis. LymphoSeq2, an R package for exploring AIRR-Seq data, was used to implement custom analyses. Several samples that yielded fewer than 5000 total TRB sequences were excluded, so that 200 or so HIV repertoires were analyzed. Among the 180 to 200 HIV repertoires that were kept, roughly 59 were collected before ART initiation and roughly 130 were collected after ART initiation. Each repertoire was downsampled to 5000 TRB nucleotide sequences, and summary statistics were averaged across 100 downsampling iterations. TRB sequences were retained for analysis only if CDR3 regions of at least seven amino acids were present. A Shannon entropy-derived clonality score and the Gini coefficient were used to measure diversity. In repertoire networks, the top 5000 CDR3 amino acid sequences were linked whenever an edit distance of one separated two sequences. GLIPH2 predicted antigen specificity groups and MHC restriction for TRB CDR3 amino acid sequences. Known CMV, EBV, HIV or tissue antigen associations were flagged by matching CDR3 amino acid sequences against VDJdb and McPAS-TCR. Pre-ART, post-ART and control groups were compared with Wilcoxon signed-rank tests and Holm-Bonferroni correction. The table comes from immuneACCESS by way of TCRdb, which keeps in-frame sequences with V and J called. Part of the clones is missing from these tables; in studies checked, under half for an unresolved V gene and the rest for unknown reasons. That table gives V, J and clone size, and the DNA gave D and trimming. Present in this sample are around 25,000 clones, 81% of which were seen just once. Of the sample, roughly 16% is held by the ten largest clones.

Worth noting for this clone: Its cognate antigen has yet to be identified. No qualities accompany the bases; no much larger clone lies one base away.

Participants were included only if at least one PBMC sample before ART initiation and at least two post-ART samples were available. All participants with HIV were treated in the United States of America. Cryopreserved samples of about 1-10 million PBMC were thawed and washed before DNA extraction. At the time of the earliest PBMC sample, participants with HIV were aged between roughly 20 and 55 years. Per participant, PBMC samples came from 1-4 timepoints prior to ART initiation and 2-8 timepoints following ART initiation, for a median of 7 samples. Serial HIV viral load, CD4+ T-cell count, ART history and demographic data were obtained for every participant. A Qiagen kit on a QIAcube was used to extract genomic DNA from unsorted PBMC, with samples processed in batches of 12.

The clonotype was recovered from a woman aged 18-30 years with HIV. This sample comprised unsorted PBMCs, obtained at the start of antiretroviral therapy, before treatment. The chain couples TRBV28 to TRBJ1-4; the D gene remains uncertain. The nucleotide sequence is given as TGTGCCAGCAGTTTACCAGACTCAGTTAAACTGTTTTTT. Its protein product is CASSLPDSVKLFF.